The 4 T cell receptor beta chains in this list originate from one sample, sequenced in a study of T cell responses to AZD1222 COVID-19 vaccine. TCRdb's table, derived via immunoSEQ multiplex PCR, lists solely in-frame clones and lacks some. The sample lists about 120,000 clones, approximately 85% occurring once. The material was peripheral blood, obtained on day 0 of MenACWY control vaccination. The receptors stem from an adult in good health.

The gene calls are TRBV7-9 and TRBJ2-5; possibly TRBD1 or TRBD2 for D (5 bases each). The CDR3 has 13 amino acids. Germline V gene lookup returns CDR1 SEHNR and CDR2 FQNEAQ (reference sequence). The V and J ends lost 11 bases and 5 bases respectively, with 18 bases between them. CDR3 region: CAVAIRGPETQYF. CDR3 bases: TGTGCCGTAGCTATACGGGGCCCTGAGACCCAGTACTTC.

The chain carries TRBV15 and TRBJ2-7; the D gene is possibly TRBD2 (5 bases). Trimming pared 3 bases from V and 3 bases from J, leaving 21 bases between. Per the germline V gene, CDR1 is LNHNV and CDR2 is YYDKDF (reference sequence). The CDR3 is made up of 17 amino acids. The CDR3 nucleotides read TGTGCCACCAGCAGGACCTTTAGGAGGACCGCGTACTACGAGCAGTACTTC. Amino acids: CATSRTFRRTAYYEQYF.

The CDR3 coding sequence is TGTGCCAGCAGCTCCCCCTCCGCTAGCGGGGGCCGTTTCTCCTACGAGCAGTACTTC. As protein: CASSSPSASGGRFSYEQYF. The chain is built from TRBV28 and TRBJ2-7; 10 bases line up with TRBD2. Germline lookup yields CDR1 MDHEN and CDR2 SYDVKM. J was trimmed by 0 bases and V by 6 bases; bases with no gene match: 17. The CDR3 totals 19 residues.

The gene calls are TRBV18 and TRBJ1-2, with 10 bases identical to TRBD1. The CDR3 is made up of 15 amino acids. Losses at the gene ends were 3 bases for V and 4 bases for J; bases not matched to a gene: 5. Germline V CDR1 and CDR2: KGHSH, LQKENI. Here the CDR3 DNA reads TGTGCCAGCTCACCCGGGACAGGGGATTCCTATGGCTACACCTTC. It specifies CASSPGTGDSYGYTF.